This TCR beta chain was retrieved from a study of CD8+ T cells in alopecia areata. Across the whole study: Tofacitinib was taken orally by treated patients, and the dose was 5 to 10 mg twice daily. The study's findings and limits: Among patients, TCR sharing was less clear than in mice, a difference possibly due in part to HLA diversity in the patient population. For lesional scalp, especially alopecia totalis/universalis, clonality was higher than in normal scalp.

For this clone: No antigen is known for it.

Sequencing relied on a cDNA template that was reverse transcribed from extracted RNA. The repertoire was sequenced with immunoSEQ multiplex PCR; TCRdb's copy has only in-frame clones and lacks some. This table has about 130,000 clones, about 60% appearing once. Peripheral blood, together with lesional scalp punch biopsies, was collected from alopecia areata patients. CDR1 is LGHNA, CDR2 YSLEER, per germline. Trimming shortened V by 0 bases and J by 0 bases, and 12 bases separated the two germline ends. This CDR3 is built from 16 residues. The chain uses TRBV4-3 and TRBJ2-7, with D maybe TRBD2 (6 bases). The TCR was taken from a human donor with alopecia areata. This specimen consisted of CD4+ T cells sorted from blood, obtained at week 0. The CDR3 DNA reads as TGCGCCAGCAGCCAAGAGTTCGAGACTAGCTCCTACGAGCAGTACTTC. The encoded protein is CASSQEFETSSYEQYF.